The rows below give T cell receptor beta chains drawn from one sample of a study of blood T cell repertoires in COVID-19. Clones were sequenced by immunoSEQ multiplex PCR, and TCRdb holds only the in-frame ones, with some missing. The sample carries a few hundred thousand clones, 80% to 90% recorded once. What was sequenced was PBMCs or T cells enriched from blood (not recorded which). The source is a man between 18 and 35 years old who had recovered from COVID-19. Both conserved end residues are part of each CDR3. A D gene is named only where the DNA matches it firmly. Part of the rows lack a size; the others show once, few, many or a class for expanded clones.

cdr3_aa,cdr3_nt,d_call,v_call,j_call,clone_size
CASSSMGGQETQYF,TGTGCCAGCAGCTCCATGGGGGGACAAGAGACCCAGTACTTC,.,TRBV7-9,TRBJ2-5,.
CASVRADWNGELFF,TGTGCCAGCGTTCGAGCAGACTGGAACGGGGAGCTGTTTTTT,.,TRBV2,TRBJ2-2,.
CASSQGQGGEKAFF,TGTGCCAGCAGTCAGGGACAGGGGGGCGAGAAAGCTTTCTTT,TRBD1,TRBV7-9,TRBJ1-1,once
CASSLRDSVPPEAFF,TGTGCCAGCAGCTTACGGGACAGTGTGCCCCCTGAAGCTTTCTTT,TRBD1,TRBV7-2,TRBJ1-1,few
CASSHGPGTDNEKLFF,TGCGCCAGCAGCCATGGACCCGGGACAGATAATGAAAAACTGTTTTTT,TRBD1,TRBV4-1,TRBJ1-4,.
CASSLLAMSGANVLTF,TGTGCCAGCAGTTTACTGGCCATGTCTGGGGCCAACGTCCTGACTTTC,.,TRBV28,TRBJ2-6,.
CASSLTGEKLFF,TGTGCCAGCAGCTTAACGGGGGAAAAACTGTTTTTT,.,TRBV7-2,TRBJ1-4,.
CASSLPTGRAGELFF,TGTGCCAGCAGCTTGCCTACAGGGAGGGCCGGGGAGCTGTTTTTT,.,TRBV7-9,TRBJ2-2,.
CASSLSPGANEKLFF,TGTGCCAGCAGTTTATCCCCGGGGGCTAATGAAAAACTGTTTTTT,.,TRBV28,TRBJ1-4,.
CASSLAAYKNEQFF,TGTGCCAGCAGCTTAGCAGCGTATAAGAATGAGCAGTTCTTC,.,TRBV7-9,TRBJ2-1,.
CSAGMEQFF,TGCAGTGCCGGGATGGAGCAGTTCTTC,.,TRBV20-1,TRBJ2-1,.
CASSLWATQYF,TGTGCCAGCAGTTTGTGGGCTACGCAGTATTTT,.,TRBV28,TRBJ2-3,.
CASSPELNTGELFF,TGTGCCAGCAGCCCCGAGCTGAACACCGGGGAGCTGTTTTTT,.,TRBV3-1/TRBV3-2,TRBJ2-2,.
CASSPQGGIEETQYF,TGTGCCAGCTCACCACAGGGGGGGATCGAAGAGACCCAGTACTTC,.,TRBV18,TRBJ2-5,.
CASTFLDRGLGYTF,TGTGCCAGCACCTTCCTCGACAGGGGGCTGGGCTACACCTTC,TRBD1,TRBV7-2,TRBJ1-2,.
CASRLAEVNEQFF,TGTGCCAGCAGGCTAGCGGAGGTAAATGAGCAGTTCTTC,TRBD2,TRBV28,TRBJ2-1,.
CSVGCPSREPQHF,TGCAGCGTTGGATGTCCCTCCCGGGAGCCCCAGCATTTT,.,TRBV29-1,TRBJ1-5,.
CASRGTGQGHQPQHF,TGTGCCAGTAGGGGGACGGGACAGGGACATCAGCCCCAGCATTTT,TRBD1,TRBV19,TRBJ1-5,.
CASSQEAGAGTDTQYF,TGCGCCAGCAGCCAAGAAGCGGGAGCCGGCACAGATACGCAGTATTTT,TRBD2,TRBV5-1,TRBJ2-3,.
CAWSVPVGQGAKTGELFF,TGTGCCTGGAGTGTACCGGTGGGACAGGGGGCGAAGACCGGGGAGCTGTTTTTT,TRBD1,TRBV30,TRBJ2-2,.
CASSLGTRGALRTQYF,TGTGCCAGCAGCTTAGGGACTAGAGGGGCGTTGCGGACGCAGTATTTT,TRBD2,TRBV7-8,TRBJ2-3,.
CASSNPGGIENTEAFF,TGTGCCAGCAGCAACCCAGGGGGCATAGAGAACACTGAAGCTTTCTTT,TRBD1,TRBV5-4,TRBJ1-1,.
CASSLGPEETQYF,TGTGCCAGCAGCTTAGGGCCCGAAGAGACCCAGTACTTC,.,TRBV7-7,TRBJ2-5,.
CASSPRLSSYNEQFF,TGTGCCAGCAGCCCCCGTCTTAGCTCCTACAATGAGCAGTTCTTC,.,TRBV11-2,TRBJ2-1,.
CASSVGETNYGYTF,TGTGCCAGCAGCGTAGGGGAGACTAACTATGGCTACACCTTC,.,TRBV9,TRBJ1-2,.
CASSAYQGRGGYTF,TGTGCCAGCAGCGCGTACCAGGGTAGGGGTGGCTACACCTTC,.,TRBV7-9,TRBJ1-2,few
CARDRTRSGNTIYF,TGCGCCAGGGACCGGACACGCTCTGGAAACACCATATATTTT,.,TRBV10-1,TRBJ1-3,once
CASSLGLAGGIEQFF,TGTGCCAGCAGCCTGGGACTAGCGGGAGGAATTGAGCAGTTCTTC,TRBD2,TRBV3-1/TRBV3-2,TRBJ2-1,.
CATSRGSSGGTDTQYF,TGTGCCACCAGCAGAGGGTCTAGCGGGGGGACAGATACGCAGTATTTT,TRBD2,TRBV15,TRBJ2-3,.
CASSREIGRGNNEQFF,TGTGCCAGCAGCCGAGAAATAGGGAGGGGAAACAATGAGCAGTTCTTC,TRBD2,TRBV4-2,TRBJ2-1,.
CASSFSAGSGNTIYF,TGTGCCAGCAGCTTTAGCGCAGGTTCTGGAAACACCATATATTTT,.,TRBV11-2,TRBJ1-3,once
CARPGEVRESYEQYF,TGTGCCAGACCCGGAGAGGTTAGAGAATCCTACGAGCAGTACTTC,.,TRBV6-5,TRBJ2-7,.
CASSSTGGTQYF,TGCGCCAGCAGCTCGACAGGGGGCACGCAGTATTTT,TRBD1,TRBV5-1,TRBJ2-3,once
CASSLSNTIYF,TGTGCCAGCAGCTTGTCGAACACCATATATTTT,.,TRBV5-6,TRBJ1-3,.
CASSQDRWREAFF,TGCGCCAGCAGCCAAGATCGGTGGCGGGAAGCTTTCTTT,.,TRBV4-1,TRBJ1-1,.
CASSDQGQGNEKLFF,TGTGCCAGCAGTGATCAGGGACAGGGAAATGAAAAACTGTTTTTT,TRBD1,TRBV25-1,TRBJ1-4,.
CASSLRQVETQYF,TGTGCCAGCAGTTTACGGCAGGTAGAGACCCAGTACTTC,.,TRBV12-3/TRBV12-4,TRBJ2-5,.
CASRTAGTGLKGEYF,TGTGCCAGCAGGACAGCCGGGACAGGTCTTAAGGGGGAGTACTTC,TRBD1,TRBV28,TRBJ2-7,.
CASRPAPGEGKNLLHF,TGTGCCAGCAGACCGGCCCCAGGGGAAGGAAAAAATCTCCTCCACTTT,.,TRBV2,TRBJ1-6,.
CASSSRPDRVGEQYF,TGTGCCAGCAGCTCGAGACCGGACAGGGTTGGCGAGCAGTACTTC,TRBD1,TRBV11-1,TRBJ2-7,few
CASSPGQGGDEQFF,TGTGCCAGCTCACCGGGACAGGGTGGAGATGAGCAGTTCTTC,TRBD1,TRBV18,TRBJ2-1,.
CASSSRTGGINSPLHF,TGTGCCAGCAGCAGTCGGACAGGGGGCATTAATTCACCCCTCCACTTT,TRBD1,TRBV7-9,TRBJ1-6,.
CATSRDLTVDGYTF,TGTGCCACCAGCAGAGATCTTACAGTAGATGGCTACACCTTC,.,TRBV15,TRBJ1-2,.
CASSPFTDTQYF,TGTGCCAGCTCACCCTTCACAGATACGCAGTATTTT,.,TRBV18,TRBJ2-3,once
CASSRSTRDWSDTQYF,TGTGCCAGCAGCCGTTCGACGCGGGATTGGTCAGATACGCAGTATTTT,.,TRBV9,TRBJ2-3,.
CASSSGQATRNNEQFF,TGCGCCAGCAGCTCTGGACAGGCAACGCGAAACAATGAGCAGTTCTTC,TRBD1,TRBV5-1,TRBJ2-1,.
CASSPGYDPAVTTQHF,TGTGCCAGCAGCCCGGGGTATGATCCGGCAGTCACGACCCAGCATTTT,.,TRBV5-8,TRBJ1-5,.
CASSIGQSVKGYTF,TGCGCCAGCAGCATCGGACAGTCGGTGAAGGGCTACACCTTC,.,TRBV5-1,TRBJ1-2,.
CASSDIVYF,TGTGCCAGCAGTGATATCGTGTACTTC,.,TRBV6-4,TRBJ2-7,.
CASSSQGQSGNTIYF,TGCGCCAGCAGCTCACAGGGGCAATCTGGAAACACCATATATTTT,TRBD1,TRBV5-1,TRBJ1-3,.
CASRDRFYEQYF,TGCGCCAGCCGGGACAGGTTCTACGAGCAGTACTTC,TRBD1,TRBV10-2,TRBJ2-7,.
CATSDVRDRGLETQYF,TGTGCCACCAGTGACGTCCGGGACAGGGGATTAGAGACCCAGTACTTC,TRBD1,TRBV24-1,TRBJ2-5,.
CASSTLDRGYGYTF,TGTGCCAGTAGTACTCTGGACAGGGGTTATGGCTACACCTTC,TRBD1,TRBV19,TRBJ1-2,.
CASSLNPHRSNTGELFF,TGTGCCAGCAGCTTGAACCCACACCGCTCCAACACCGGGGAGCTGTTTTTT,.,TRBV5-6,TRBJ2-2,.
CASSHLGVEEETQYF,TGCGCCAGCAGCCATCTCGGGGTCGAGGAAGAGACCCAGTACTTC,.,TRBV4-1,TRBJ2-5,.